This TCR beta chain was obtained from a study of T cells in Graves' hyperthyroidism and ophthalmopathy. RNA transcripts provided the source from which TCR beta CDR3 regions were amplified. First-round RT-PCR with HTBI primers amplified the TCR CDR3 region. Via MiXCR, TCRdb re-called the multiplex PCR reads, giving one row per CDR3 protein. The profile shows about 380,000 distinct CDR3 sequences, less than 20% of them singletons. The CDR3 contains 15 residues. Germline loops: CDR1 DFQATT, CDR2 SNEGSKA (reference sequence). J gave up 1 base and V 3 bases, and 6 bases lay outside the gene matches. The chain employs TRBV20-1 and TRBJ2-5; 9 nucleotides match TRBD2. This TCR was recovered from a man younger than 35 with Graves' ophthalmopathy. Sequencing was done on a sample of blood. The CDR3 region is CSARNSGRLQETQYF. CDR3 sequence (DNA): TGCAGTGCTAGGAATAGCGGGAGACTCCAAGAGACCCAGTACTTC.